These T cell receptor beta chains were read from a single sample in a study of blood T cells in healthy people across ages. TCRdb called the 5' RACE reads again in MiXCR, with one record for every CDR3 protein. The repertoire holds about 1 million distinct CDR3 sequences, with under 55% as singletons. Sequenced input: blood. The origin of the receptors is a woman aged 55-69 years in good health. Both conserved end residues are part of each CDR3. D genes are given only for firm matches. Clone size appears in some rows only: once, few, many, or a class for an expanded clone.

TRBV7-2	-	TRBJ1-1	-	TGTGCCAGCAGCTTAGTCCCAACAGGGAACACTGAAGCTTTCTTT	CASSLVPTGNTEAFF
TRBV20-1	few	TRBJ2-7	-	TGCAGTGCCGCAAGCGTACAGGGATTCTACGAGCAGTACTTC	CSAASVQGFYEQYF
TRBV6-2/TRBV6-3	-	TRBJ1-1	-	TGTGCCAGCAGTCACATGCCCAGGTCAAGGAACACTGAAGCTTTCTTT	CASSHMPRSRNTEAFF
TRBV6-5	few	TRBJ2-3	TRBD2	TGTGCCAGCAGCCTCAACGGGAGGCTCACATCTGATACGCAGTATTTT	CASSLNGRLTSDTQYF
TRBV27	-	TRBJ2-1	TRBD2	TGTGCCAGCAGACACCACCTAGCGGGAGGGCCAAATGAGCAGTTCTTC	CASRHHLAGGPNEQFF
TRBV30	-	TRBJ2-7	TRBD1	TGTGCCTGGAACCTTGGACAGGGAGTATACGAGCAGTACTTC	CAWNLGQGVYEQYF
TRBV27	-	TRBJ2-7	-	TGTGCCAGCAGACGTAGTAGCTACAATGAGCAGTACTTC	CASRRSSYNEQYF
TRBV21-1	-	TRBJ1-1	-	TGTGCCAGCAGCAAAAACACAGTAGCGGACACTGAAGCTTTCTTT	CASSKNTVADTEAFF
TRBV9	-	TRBJ2-5	TRBD2	TGTGCCAGCAGCGGATCTAGCGGAATAATCGAGGAGCAGTACTTC	CASSGSSGIIEEQYF
TRBV10-3	-	TRBJ2-7	TRBD2	TGTGCCATCAGTGAGTCGATGCTAGCGGGAGGACGCCCCTACGAGCAGTACTTC	CAISESMLAGGRPYEQYF
TRBV6-1	-	TRBJ2-1	-	TGTGCCAGCAGTGAAGAGGGGCTCTCCTACAATGAGCAGTTCTTC	CASSEEGLSYNEQFF
TRBV18	-	TRBJ2-1	-	TGTGCCAGCTCACCAATAGGTACGGGGGGCCTAGCAGACAATGAGCAGTTCTTC	CASSPIGTGGLADNEQFF